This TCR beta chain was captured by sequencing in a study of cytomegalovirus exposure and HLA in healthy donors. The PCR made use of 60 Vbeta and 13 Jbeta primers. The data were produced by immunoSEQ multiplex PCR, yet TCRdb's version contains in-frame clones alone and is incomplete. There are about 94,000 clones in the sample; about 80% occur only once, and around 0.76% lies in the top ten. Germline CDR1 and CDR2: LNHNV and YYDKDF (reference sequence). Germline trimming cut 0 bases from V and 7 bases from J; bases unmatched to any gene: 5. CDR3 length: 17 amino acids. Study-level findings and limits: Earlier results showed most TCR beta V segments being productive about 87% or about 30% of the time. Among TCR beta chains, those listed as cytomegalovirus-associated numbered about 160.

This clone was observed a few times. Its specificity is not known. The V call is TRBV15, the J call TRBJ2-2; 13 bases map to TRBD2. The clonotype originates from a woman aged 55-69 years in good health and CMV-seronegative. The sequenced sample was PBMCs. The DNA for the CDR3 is TGTGCCACCAGCAGAGATTGGACTAGCGGGAGCGGCGGGGAGCTGTTTTTT. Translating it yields CATSRDWTSGSGGELFF. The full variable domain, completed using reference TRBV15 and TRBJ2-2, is DAMVIQNPRYQVTQFGKPVTLSCSQTLNHNVMYWYQQKSSQAPKLLFHYYDKDFNNEADTPDNFQSRRPNTSFCFLDIRSPGLGDTAMYLCATSRDWTSGSGGELFFGEGSRLTVL.